The 2 T cell receptor beta chains given below trace back to one sample, sequenced in a study of T-cell reconstitution after alpha-beta-depleted transplantation in children. Unique molecular identifiers tagged the TCRbeta library. MiXCR, applied by TCRdb to the PCR reads, yields one record per CDR3 protein. This table holds about 610,000 distinct CDR3 sequences, approximately 10% found once. Specimen: PBMCs from the stem cell graft donor, collected from the stem cell graft. The receptors come from a human donor who donated a stem cell graft to a child with acute myeloid leukemia.

The V and J genes are TRBV28 and TRBJ2-3; TRBD1 agrees at 10 bases. Trimming removed 0 bases from V and 1 base from J; junction bases left unmatched: 1. Germline V CDR1 and CDR2: MDHEN, SYDVKM. The CDR3 consists of 16 residues. This CDR3 is CASSLWGTGGTDTQYF. For the CDR3, the DNA is TGTGCCAGCAGTTTATGGGGGACAGGGGGCACAGATACGCAGTATTTT.

This chain links TRBV6-4 with TRBJ2-4; D ambiguous. The germline V gene encodes CDR1 MRHNA and CDR2 SNTAGT. Deletions cut 6 bases from V and 1 base from J, with 22 bases between. The CDR3 length is 18 residues. CDR3 in DNA: TGTGCCAGCAGCAAATGTGGGTCGTCTGAATGGGCCAAAAACATTCAGTACTTC. This translates into CASSKCGSSEWAKNIQYF.